This is a list of T cell receptor beta chains from one sample in a study of a mutant IDH1 vaccine in newly diagnosed glioma. No antigens are known for them. Sequencing used immunoSEQ multiplex PCR; TCRdb keeps in-frame clones, though not all of them. The repertoire has tens of thousands of clones, around three quarters of them found once; the top ten carry over 4.5%. The source material was PBMCs, sampled from a glioma patient whose treatment included an IDH1 peptide vaccine. These receptors came from a woman between 40 and 50 years old with glioma. Some clones in this sample may be carry-over from other donors' samples. CDR3s include the opening cysteine and the closing phenylalanine or tryptophan. Each record gives: D gene, J gene, clone size, V gene, CDR3 protein, CDR3 DNA. The D gene is left open where the match is weak. Size is stated for part of the rows, as once, few or many counts, or as a class when the clone is expanded.

TRBD1	TRBJ1-5	NA	TRBV6-6	CASTLQGAGNQPQHF	TGTGCCAGCACCCTACAGGGGGCAGGCAATCAGCCCCAGCATTTT
NA	TRBJ1-1	few	TRBV4-2	CASSQDYGRNTEAFF	TGTGCCAGCAGCCAAGATTACGGGAGGAACACTGAAGCTTTCTTT
NA	TRBJ2-7	NA	TRBV7-2	CASSLVLRGFYEQYF	TGTGCCAGCAGCTTAGTGTTGAGGGGCTTCTACGAGCAGTACTTC
TRBD1	TRBJ2-3	NA	TRBV18	CASSPRQGQGTQYF	TGTGCCAGCTCACCAAGACAGGGACAGGGTACGCAGTATTTT
NA	TRBJ1-2	NA	TRBV6-1	CASSERAAYGYTF	TGTGCCAGCAGTGAAAGGGCTGCCTATGGCTACACCTTC
NA	TRBJ2-2	NA	TRBV7-8	CASRSLGTFGELFF	TGTGCCAGCAGGTCCCTAGGGACTTTCGGGGAGCTGTTTTTT
TRBD2	TRBJ2-1	NA	TRBV19	CASSSGGVFPYNEQFF	TGTGCCAGTAGCAGCGGGGGCGTATTCCCCTACAATGAGCAGTTCTTC
TRBD1	TRBJ2-5	once	TRBV6-6	CASSYSGQGHQETQYF	TGTGCCAGCAGTTACTCTGGACAGGGTCACCAAGAGACCCAGTACTTC
TRBD2	TRBJ2-7	NA	TRBV11-2	CASRSGSVGLASGPYEQYF	TGTGCCAGCAGGTCAGGGTCCGTGGGCTTAGCTAGCGGACCCTACGAGCAGTACTTC
NA	TRBJ2-2	NA	TRBV5-1	CASSLTELNTGELFF	TGCGCCAGCAGCTTGACAGAATTGAACACCGGGGAGCTGTTTTTT
NA	TRBJ2-7	NA	TRBV9	CASSVDGYYEQYF	TGTGCCAGCAGCGTAGACGGGTACTACGAGCAGTACTTC
TRBD1	TRBJ2-7	NA	TRBV6-1	CASSEGLGTVYEQYF	TGTGCCAGCAGTGAAGGCCTGGGGACAGTATACGAGCAGTACTTC
NA	TRBJ1-4	NA	TRBV7-2	CASSLSGEDEKLFF	TGTGCCAGCAGCTTGTCAGGGGAGGATGAAAAACTGTTTTTT
TRBD2	TRBJ2-2	NA	TRBV6-4	CASRLAGDTGELFF	TGTGCCAGCAGACTAGCGGGGGACACCGGGGAGCTGTTTTTT
TRBD2	TRBJ2-1	NA	TRBV2	CASSETGLAGNEQFF	TGTGCCAGCAGTGAGACGGGACTAGCAGGCAATGAGCAGTTCTTC
NA	TRBJ2-7	NA	TRBV11-3	CASSLGTLSYEQYF	TGTGCCAGCAGTTTGGGGACCCTGTCCTACGAGCAGTACTTC
TRBD2	TRBJ2-3	NA	TRBV7-6	CASSSTSGGRDTQYF	TGTGCCAGCAGCTCTACTAGCGGGGGGCGTGATACGCAGTATTTT
NA	TRBJ1-4	NA	TRBV19	CASSNLNEKLFF	TGTGCCAGTAGTAATCTTAATGAAAAACTGTTTTTT
NA	TRBJ1-1	NA	TRBV7-3	CASSLNVGPFTGRNTEAFF	TGTGCCAGCAGCTTAAATGTGGGACCTTTTACAGGGCGGAACACTGAAGCTTTCTTT
NA	TRBJ1-5	NA	TRBV6-1	CASSVQTGNQPQHF	TGTGCCAGCAGTGTTCAAACGGGGAACCAGCCCCAGCATTTT
TRBD1	TRBJ1-6	few	TRBV4-1	CASSTLVDRGLYNSPLHF	TGCGCCAGCAGCACTCTCGTGGACAGGGGCCTATATAATTCACCCCTCCACTTT
TRBD1	TRBJ2-7	NA	TRBV6-6	CASSWDRGHEQYF	TGTGCCAGCAGTTGGGACAGGGGCCACGAGCAGTACTTC
NA	TRBJ1-1	few	TRBV9	CASSTWVGTEAFF	TGTGCCAGCAGTACCTGGGTTGGTACTGAAGCTTTCTTT
NA	TRBJ1-1	NA	TRBV30	CAWSVGQREAFF	TGTGCCTGGAGTGTTGGGCAGCGTGAAGCTTTCTTT
NA	TRBJ1-1	NA	TRBV9	CASSVRVEDTEAFF	TGTGCCAGCAGCGTCAGGGTTGAGGACACTGAAGCTTTCTTT
TRBD1	TRBJ1-4	NA	TRBV7-9	CASSLETGTNEKLFF	TGTGCCAGCAGCTTAGAGACAGGGACTAATGAAAAACTGTTTTTT
NA	TRBJ2-5	NA	TRBV23-1	CASSQSNARGTQYF	TGCGCCAGCAGTCAATCGAACGCCCGAGGGACCCAGTACTTC
NA	TRBJ1-1	NA	TRBV7-6	CASSLFQNTEAFF	TGTGCCAGCAGCTTGTTTCAGAACACTGAAGCTTTCTTT
NA	TRBJ2-1	NA	TRBV2	CASRARPSQYNEQFF	TGTGCCAGCAGGGCTCGTCCGTCCCAATACAATGAGCAGTTCTTC
TRBD1	TRBJ2-2	NA	TRBV7-9	CASSLASGRGYTGELFF	TGTGCCAGCAGCTTAGCGTCGGGCAGGGGGTACACCGGGGAGCTGTTTTTT
TRBD1	TRBJ1-1	NA	TRBV7-9	CASSSGQLNTEAFF	TGTGCCAGCAGCTCGGGACAGTTGAACACTGAAGCTTTCTTT
NA	TRBJ1-2	NA	TRBV7-2	CASSLQGRVPGYTF	TGTGCCAGCAGCTTACAGGGGAGGGTGCCGGGCTACACCTTC
NA	TRBJ1-5	NA	TRBV18	CASATKDNQPQHF	TGTGCCAGCGCAACCAAAGACAATCAGCCCCAGCATTTT
NA	TRBJ2-7	NA	TRBV9	CASSPGADEQYF	TGTGCCAGCTCACCGGGGGCGGACGAGCAGTACTTC
NA	TRBJ1-2	few	TRBV5-6	CASTPRQKEGYTF	TGTGCCAGCACCCCCCGCCAGAAAGAAGGCTACACCTTC
NA	TRBJ2-5	NA	TRBV5-1	CASSLAGGRETQYF	TGCGCCAGCAGCTTGGCCGGGGGTAGAGAGACCCAGTACTTC
NA	TRBJ1-1	NA	TRBV14	CASSQDLGGWTEAFF	TGTGCCAGCAGCCAAGATCTAGGGGGTTGGACTGAAGCTTTCTTT
TRBD1	TRBJ1-2	NA	TRBV7-9	CASSPDRGYTF	TGTGCCAGCAGCCCGGACAGGGGCTACACCTTC
TRBD1	TRBJ1-5	NA	TRBV7-9	CASSSGQGARQPQHF	TGTGCCAGCAGCTCGGGACAGGGGGCCCGTCAGCCCCAGCATTTT
NA	TRBJ1-2	NA	TRBV5-6	CASSLLVQGVCF	TGTGCCAGCAGCTTGTTAGTCCAGGGAGTCTGCTTC
NA	TRBJ2-7	NA	TRBV19	CASSVGRGEGYEQYF	TGTGCCAGTAGTGTAGGGCGGGGAGAAGGCTACGAGCAGTACTTC
NA	TRBJ1-6	NA	TRBV7-2	CASSSGTRNHLHF	TGTGCCAGCAGCTCCGGGACACGAAACCACCTCCACTTT
NA	TRBJ1-6	medium-sized	TRBV7-7	CASSLTPTSPLHF	TGTGCTAGCAGCTTAACCCCGACATCACCCCTCCACTTT
NA	TRBJ1-2	NA	TRBV18	CASSQQGGGGYTF	TGTGCCAGCTCCCAACAGGGTGGTGGTGGCTACACCTTC
TRBD1	TRBJ1-5	NA	TRBV2	CASSEGQGQGQPQHF	TGTGCCAGCAGTGAGGGACAGGGCCAGGGTCAGCCCCAGCATTTT
NA	TRBJ2-6	NA	TRBV6-1	CASSERGRGLSGANVLTF	TGTGCCAGCAGTGAAAGGGGCAGGGGACTCTCTGGGGCCAACGTCCTGACTTTC
TRBD1	TRBJ2-7	NA	TRBV7-2	CASSLRGTGSSYEQYF	TGTGCCAGCAGCTTGCGTGGGACAGGAAGCTCCTACGAGCAGTACTTC
TRBD2	TRBJ2-5	NA	TRBV4-1	CASSQVASGGIAQYF	TGCGCCAGCAGCCAAGTCGCTAGCGGGGGGATCGCCCAGTACTTC
TRBD1	TRBJ1-1	NA	TRBV9	CASSVLDRDTEAFF	TGTGCCAGCAGCGTCTTGGACAGGGACACTGAAGCTTTCTTT
NA	TRBJ1-5	NA	TRBV4-1	CASSQGDQPQHF	TGCGCCAGCAGCCAAGGAGATCAGCCCCAGCATTTT
NA	TRBJ2-1	NA	TRBV29-1	CSVERAGRRNEQFF	TGCAGCGTTGAAAGGGCAGGGAGGAGGAATGAGCAGTTCTTC
TRBD1	TRBJ2-5	NA	TRBV5-1	CASSPGQGLGETQYF	TGCGCCAGCAGCCCCGGACAGGGGCTAGGAGAGACCCAGTACTTC
TRBD2	TRBJ2-7	few	TRBV9	CASSSGLAGNYEQYF	TGTGCCAGCAGCTCGGGACTAGCGGGGAACTACGAGCAGTACTTC